This entry features one T cell receptor (beta chain) sequence. Deletions cut 1 base from V and 4 bases from J, with 23 bases between. Germline V lookup: CDR1 SGHNT, CDR2 YENEEA. The CDR3 covers 19 residues. The data stem from a study of T-cell memory formation after mild COVID-19. TCRdb itself ran the 5' RACE reads through MiXCR, one entry per CDR3 protein. The data contain about 450,000 distinct CDR3 sequences, about 25% of them singletons. The sequenced sample consisted of PBMCs or a T cell subset sorted from them (not recorded which). The source is an adult woman who had mild COVID-19 (a few samples of this study predate the infection). Cell type and time point are not known. J is TRBJ2-1 and V is TRBV11-3, with D possibly being TRBD1 (6 bases). This CDR3 reads CASSLVGVWGQADYNEQFF. The CDR3 DNA reads TGTGCCAGCAGCTTAGTAGGGGTCTGGGGGCAAGCGGATTACAATGAGCAGTTCTTC.